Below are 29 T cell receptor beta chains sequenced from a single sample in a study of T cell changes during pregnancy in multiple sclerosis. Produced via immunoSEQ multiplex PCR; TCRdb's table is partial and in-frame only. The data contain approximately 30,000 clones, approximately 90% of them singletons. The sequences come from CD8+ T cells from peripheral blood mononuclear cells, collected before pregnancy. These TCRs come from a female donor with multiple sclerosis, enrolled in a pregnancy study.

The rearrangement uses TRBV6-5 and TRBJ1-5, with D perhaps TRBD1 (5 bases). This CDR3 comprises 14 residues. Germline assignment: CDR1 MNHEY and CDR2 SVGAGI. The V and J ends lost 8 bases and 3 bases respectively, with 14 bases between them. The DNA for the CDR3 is TGTGCCAGCTCTGGGGGGGGTTCCAATCAGCCCCAGCATTTT. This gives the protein CASSGGGSNQPQHF.

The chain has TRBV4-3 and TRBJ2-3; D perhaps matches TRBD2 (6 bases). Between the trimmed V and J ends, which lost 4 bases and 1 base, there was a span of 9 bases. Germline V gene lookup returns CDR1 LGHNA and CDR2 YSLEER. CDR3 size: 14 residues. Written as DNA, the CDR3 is TGCGCCAGCAGCCCACTAGCCGGCACAGATACGCAGTATTTT. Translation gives CASSPLAGTDTQYF.

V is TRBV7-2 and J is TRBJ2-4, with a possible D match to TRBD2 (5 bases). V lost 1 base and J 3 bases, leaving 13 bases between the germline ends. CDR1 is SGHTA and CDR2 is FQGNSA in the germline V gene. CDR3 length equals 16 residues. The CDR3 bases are TGTGCCAGCAGCTTAGGTTATACGGGGTACAAAAACATTCAGTACTTC. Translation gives CASSLGYTGYKNIQYF.

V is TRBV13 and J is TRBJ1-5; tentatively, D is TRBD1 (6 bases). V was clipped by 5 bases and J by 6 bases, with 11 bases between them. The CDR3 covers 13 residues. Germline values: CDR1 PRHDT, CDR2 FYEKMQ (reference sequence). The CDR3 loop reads CASSTGYAQPQHF. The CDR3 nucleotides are TGTGCCAGCAGCACAGGGTATGCTCAGCCCCAGCATTTT. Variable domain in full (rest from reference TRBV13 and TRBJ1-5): AAGVIQSPRHLIKEKRETATLKCYPIPRHDTVYWYQQGPGQDPQFLISFYEKMQSDKGSIPDRFSAQQFSDYHSELNMSSLELGDSALYFCASSTGYAQPQHFGDGTRLSIL.

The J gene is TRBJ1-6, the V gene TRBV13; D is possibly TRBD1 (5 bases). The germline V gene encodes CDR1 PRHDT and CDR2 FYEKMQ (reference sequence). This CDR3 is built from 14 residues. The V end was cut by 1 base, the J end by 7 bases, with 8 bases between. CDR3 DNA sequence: TGTGCCAGCAGCTTAGACGGGGGGAATTCACCCCTCCACTTT. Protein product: CASSLDGGNSPLHF.

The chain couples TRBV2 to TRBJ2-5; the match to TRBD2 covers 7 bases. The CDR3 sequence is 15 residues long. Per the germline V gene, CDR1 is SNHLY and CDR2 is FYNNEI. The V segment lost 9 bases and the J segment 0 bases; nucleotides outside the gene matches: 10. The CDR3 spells CASLRVAGNQETQYF. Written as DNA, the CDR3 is TGTGCCAGTCTCCGGGTAGCGGGCAACCAAGAGACCCAGTACTTC.

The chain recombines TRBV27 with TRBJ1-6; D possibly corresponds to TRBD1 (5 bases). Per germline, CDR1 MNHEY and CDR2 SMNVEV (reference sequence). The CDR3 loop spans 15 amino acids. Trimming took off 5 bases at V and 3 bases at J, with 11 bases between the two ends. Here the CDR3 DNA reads TGTGCCAGCAGTCCATATCAGGGCTATAATTCACCCCTCCACTTT. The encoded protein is CASSPYQGYNSPLHF.

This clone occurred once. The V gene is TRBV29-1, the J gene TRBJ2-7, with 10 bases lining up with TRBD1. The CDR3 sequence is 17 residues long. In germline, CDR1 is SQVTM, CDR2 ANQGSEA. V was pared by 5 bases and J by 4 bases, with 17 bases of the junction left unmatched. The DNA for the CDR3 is TGCAGCGTTTGGGTTTCGGGGACAGGGGAATTGGGGTACGAGCAGTACTTC. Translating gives CSVWVSGTGELGYEQYF.

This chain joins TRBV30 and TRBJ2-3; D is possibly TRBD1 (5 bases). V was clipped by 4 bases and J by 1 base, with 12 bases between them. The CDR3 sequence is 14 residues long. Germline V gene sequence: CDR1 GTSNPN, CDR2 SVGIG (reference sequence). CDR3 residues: CAWTLGQGTDTQYF. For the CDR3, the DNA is TGTGCCTGGACTTTGGGGCAAGGCACAGATACGCAGTATTTT.

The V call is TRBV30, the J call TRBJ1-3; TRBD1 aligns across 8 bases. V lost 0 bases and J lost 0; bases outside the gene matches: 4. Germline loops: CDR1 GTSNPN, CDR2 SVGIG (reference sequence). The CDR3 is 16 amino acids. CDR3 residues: CAWSVTGGFSGNTIYF. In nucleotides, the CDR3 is TGTGCCTGGAGTGTTACAGGGGGATTCTCTGGAAACACCATATATTTT.

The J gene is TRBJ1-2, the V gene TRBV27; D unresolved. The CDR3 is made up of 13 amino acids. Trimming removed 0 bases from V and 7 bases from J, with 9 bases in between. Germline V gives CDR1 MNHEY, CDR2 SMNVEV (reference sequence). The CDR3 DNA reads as TGTGCCAGCAGTTTATCCGCCATCGGTGGCTACACCTTC. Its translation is CASSLSAIGGYTF.

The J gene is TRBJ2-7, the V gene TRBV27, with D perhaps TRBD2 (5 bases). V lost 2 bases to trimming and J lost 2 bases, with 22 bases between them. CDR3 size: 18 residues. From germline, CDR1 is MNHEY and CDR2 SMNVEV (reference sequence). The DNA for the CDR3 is TGTGCCAGCAGTTTACCACGTGCGGGTTTTGGGAACACCTACGAGCAGTACTTC. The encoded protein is CASSLPRAGFGNTYEQYF.

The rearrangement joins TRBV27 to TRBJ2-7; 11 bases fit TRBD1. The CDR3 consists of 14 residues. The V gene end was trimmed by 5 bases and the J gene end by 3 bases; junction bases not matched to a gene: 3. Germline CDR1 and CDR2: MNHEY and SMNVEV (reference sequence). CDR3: CASSPGTGGYEQYF. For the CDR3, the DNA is TGTGCCAGCAGTCCCGGGACAGGGGGCTACGAGCAGTACTTC.

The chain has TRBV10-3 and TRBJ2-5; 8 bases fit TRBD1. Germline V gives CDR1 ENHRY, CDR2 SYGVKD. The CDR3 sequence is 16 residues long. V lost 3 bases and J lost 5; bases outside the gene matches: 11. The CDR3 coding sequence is TGTGCCATCAGTGACCCCGGACAGGGAGGTAGGGAGACCCAGTACTTC. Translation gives CAISDPGQGGRETQYF.

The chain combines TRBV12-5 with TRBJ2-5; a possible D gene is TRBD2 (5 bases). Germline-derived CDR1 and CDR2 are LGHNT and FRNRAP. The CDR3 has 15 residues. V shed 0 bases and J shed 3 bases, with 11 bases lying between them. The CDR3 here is CASGLVLAGEETQYF. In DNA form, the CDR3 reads TGTGCTAGTGGTTTGGTACTTGCGGGCGAAGAGACCCAGTACTTC.

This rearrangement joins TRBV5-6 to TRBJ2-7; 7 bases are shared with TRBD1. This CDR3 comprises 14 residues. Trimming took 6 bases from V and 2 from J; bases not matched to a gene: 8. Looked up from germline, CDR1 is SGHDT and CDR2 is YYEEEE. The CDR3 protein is CASTPGQTAYEQYF. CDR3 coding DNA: TGTGCCAGCACGCCGGGACAGACCGCCTACGAGCAGTACTTC.

CDR3 nucleotide sequence: TGTGCCAGCAGCTATGGGACTAGCGGTTACGAGCAGTACTTC. Amino acids: CASSYGTSGYEQYF. V and J are TRBV5-6 and TRBJ2-7; TRBD2 matches at 11 bases. Germline CDR1 and CDR2: SGHDT and YYEEEE. After removal of 3 bases from V and 4 bases from J, the junction contained 3 bases not matched to a gene. CDR3 length: 14 amino acids.

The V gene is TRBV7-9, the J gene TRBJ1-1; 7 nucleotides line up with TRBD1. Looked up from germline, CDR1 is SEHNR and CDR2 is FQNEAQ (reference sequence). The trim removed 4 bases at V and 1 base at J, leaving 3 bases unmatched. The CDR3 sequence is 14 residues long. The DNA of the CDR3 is TGTGCCAGCAGCTCGGGACAGTGGAACACTGAAGCTTTCTTT. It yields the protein CASSSGQWNTEAFF.

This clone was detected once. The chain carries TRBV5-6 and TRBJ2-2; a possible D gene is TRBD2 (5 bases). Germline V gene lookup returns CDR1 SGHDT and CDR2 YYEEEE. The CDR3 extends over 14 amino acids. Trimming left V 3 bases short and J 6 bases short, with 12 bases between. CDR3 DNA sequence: TGTGCCAGCAGCTGGAGGCCTAGTCCCGGGGAGCTGTTTTTT. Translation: CASSWRPSPGELFF.

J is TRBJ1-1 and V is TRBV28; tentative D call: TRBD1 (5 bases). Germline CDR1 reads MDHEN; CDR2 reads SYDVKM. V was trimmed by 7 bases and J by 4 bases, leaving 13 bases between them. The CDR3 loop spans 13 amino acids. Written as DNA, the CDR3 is TGTGCCAGCACGGGCAGGGTCACCACTGAAGCTTTCTTT. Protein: CASTGRVTTEAFF.

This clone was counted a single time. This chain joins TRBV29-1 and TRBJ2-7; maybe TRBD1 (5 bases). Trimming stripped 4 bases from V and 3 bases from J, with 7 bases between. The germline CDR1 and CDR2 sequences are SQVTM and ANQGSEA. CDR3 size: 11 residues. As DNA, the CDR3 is TGCAGCGTTGGCAGGGACTACGAGCAGTACTTC. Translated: CSVGRDYEQYF.

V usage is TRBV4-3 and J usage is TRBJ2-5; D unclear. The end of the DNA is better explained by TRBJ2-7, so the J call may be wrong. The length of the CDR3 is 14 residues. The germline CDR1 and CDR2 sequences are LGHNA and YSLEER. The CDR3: CASSQDLQLYEQYF. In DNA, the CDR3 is TGCGCCAGCAGCCAAGATCTACAGCTCTACGAGCAGTACTTC.

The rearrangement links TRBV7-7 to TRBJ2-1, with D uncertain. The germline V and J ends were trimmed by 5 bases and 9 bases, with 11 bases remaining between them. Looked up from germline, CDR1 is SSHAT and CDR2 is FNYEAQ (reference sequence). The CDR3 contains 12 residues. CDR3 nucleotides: TGTGCCAGCAGCCCCCCGGGTGGTGAGCAGTTCTTC. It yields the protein CASSPPGGEQFF. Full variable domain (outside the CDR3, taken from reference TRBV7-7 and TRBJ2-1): GAGVSQSPRYKVTKRGQDVTLRCDPISSHATLYWYQQALGQGPEFLTYFNYEAQPDKSGLPSDRFSAERPEGSISTLTIQRTEQRDSAMYRCASSPPGGEQFFGPGTRLTVL.

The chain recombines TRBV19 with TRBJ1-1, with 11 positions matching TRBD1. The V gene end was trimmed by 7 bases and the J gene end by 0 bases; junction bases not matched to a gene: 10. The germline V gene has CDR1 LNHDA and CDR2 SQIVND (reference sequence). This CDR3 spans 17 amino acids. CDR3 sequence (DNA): TGTGCCAGTATCCCGGGACAGGGGGTCAGGATGAACACTGAAGCTTTCTTT. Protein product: CASIPGQGVRMNTEAFF.

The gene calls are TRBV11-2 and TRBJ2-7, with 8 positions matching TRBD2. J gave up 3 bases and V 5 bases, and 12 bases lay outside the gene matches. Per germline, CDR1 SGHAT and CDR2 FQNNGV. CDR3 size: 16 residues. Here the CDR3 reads CASSLEKGTRDYEQYF. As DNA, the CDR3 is TGTGCCAGCAGCCTGGAGAAAGGGACTAGGGACTACGAGCAGTACTTC.

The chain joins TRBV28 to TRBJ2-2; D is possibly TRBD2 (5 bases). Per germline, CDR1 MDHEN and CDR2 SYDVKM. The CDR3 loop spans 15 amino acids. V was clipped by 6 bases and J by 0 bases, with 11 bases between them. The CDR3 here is CASSFDYSNTGELFF. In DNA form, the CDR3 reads TGTGCCAGCAGCTTCGACTATTCGAACACCGGGGAGCTGTTTTTT.

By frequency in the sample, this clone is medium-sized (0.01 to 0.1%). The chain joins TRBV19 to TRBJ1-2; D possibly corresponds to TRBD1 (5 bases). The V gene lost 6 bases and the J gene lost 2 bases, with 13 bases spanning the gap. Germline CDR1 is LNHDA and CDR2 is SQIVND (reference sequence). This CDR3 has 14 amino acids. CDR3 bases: TGTGCCAGTAGATGGGGCGGAATGAACTATGGCTACACCTTC. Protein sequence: CASRWGGMNYGYTF.

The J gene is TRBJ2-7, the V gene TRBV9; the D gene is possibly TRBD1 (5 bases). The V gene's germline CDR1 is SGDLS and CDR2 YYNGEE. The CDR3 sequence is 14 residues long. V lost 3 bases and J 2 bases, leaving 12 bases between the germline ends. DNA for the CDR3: TGTGCCAGCAGCGCGACAGACCAAGCCTACGAGCAGTACTTC. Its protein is CASSATDQAYEQYF.

CDR3 protein: CASMVGAYTEAFF. As DNA, the CDR3 is TGTGCCAGTATGGTAGGGGCCTACACTGAAGCTTTCTTT. The chain joins TRBV19 to TRBJ1-1, with D possibly TRBD1 on 5 matching bases. The germline V gene has CDR1 LNHDA and CDR2 SQIVND (reference sequence). The CDR3 has 13 amino acids. V shed 7 bases and J shed 3 bases, with 12 bases lying between them.